The next 27 T cell receptor beta chains were all read from a single sample in a study of blood T cell repertoires in COVID-19. Here immunoSEQ multiplex PCR was the method, and the copy in TCRdb shows in-frame clones only, minus some. The sample lists 150,000 to 200,000 clones; 86% were seen once. Sequenced input: peripheral blood. The origin of the receptors is a woman older than 75 in a cohort sampled during active or convalescent COVID-19.

This clone was found once. The rearrangement links TRBV3-1 (or the pseudogene TRBV3-2) to TRBJ2-1, with 8 positions matching TRBD2. The germline gives CDR1 LGHDT, CDR2 YNNKEL (reference sequence). Trimming removed 4 bases from V and 1 base from J; junction bases left unmatched: 18. This CDR3 region has 20 residues. CDR3 sequence reads: CASSPHSPGLGPRSYNEQFF. As DNA, the CDR3 is TGTGCCAGCAGCCCGCACTCCCCGGGACTAGGACCGAGGTCCTACAATGAGCAGTTCTTC.

The chain is built from TRBV7-2 and TRBJ2-3; D is undetermined. CDR3 length: 15 amino acids. The germline CDR1 and CDR2 sequences are SGHTA and FQGNSA. V lost 5 bases and J 2 bases, leaving 14 bases between the germline ends. CDR3 loop: CASSPLGSPTDTQYF. CDR3 in DNA: TGTGCCAGCAGCCCCCTCGGGTCTCCCACAGATACGCAGTATTTT.

This chain uses TRBV6-2 or TRBV6-3 with TRBJ2-7, with TRBD1 matching 8 bases. The CDR3 totals 15 residues. Germline-derived CDR1 and CDR2 are MNHEY and SVGEGT. V was pared by 0 bases and J by 4 bases, with 5 bases of the junction left unmatched. This chain's CDR3 is CASSYSRQGNYEQYF. The DNA for the CDR3 is TGTGCCAGCAGTTACTCGAGACAGGGGAATTACGAGCAGTACTTC.

In this sample, this clone turned up a few times. The chain employs TRBV21-1 and TRBJ1-2. TRBV21-1 is given as a pseudogene. The CDR3 is made up of 16 amino acids. CDR3 in amino acids: CASSKGWTARCYGYTF. CDR3 coding DNA: TGTGCCAGCAGCAAAGGTTGGACTGCCCGGTGCTATGGCTACACCTTC.

This clone has only one observation. In DNA, the CDR3 is TGTGCCAGCAGCTTTGGGACAGAGAATCAGCCCCAGCATTTT. Translating it yields CASSFGTENQPQHF. The chain is built from TRBV7-9 and TRBJ1-5; 7 positions agree with TRBD1. Trimming took 3 bases from V and 4 from J; bases not matched to a gene: 3. The CDR3 covers 14 residues. Germline V gene sequence: CDR1 SEHNR, CDR2 FQNEAQ (reference sequence).

The V and J genes are TRBV7-9 and TRBJ1-2; TRBD1 matches at 7 bases. The length of the CDR3 is 14 residues. Trimming cost V 5 bases and J 6 bases; bases outside gene matches: 9. Germline V lookup: CDR1 SEHNR, CDR2 FQNEAQ (reference sequence). CDR3 coding DNA: TGTGCCAGCAGCCTTAGGGGGGACAGTAATGGCTACACCTTC. Translated: CASSLRGDSNGYTF.

CDR3 region: CASSSTSGYEQYV. DNA of the CDR3: TGTGCCAGCAGCTCCACTAGCGGCTACGAGCAGTACGTC. The genes are TRBV3-1 (or the pseudogene TRBV3-2) and TRBJ2-7; TRBD2 agrees at 8 bases. CDR1 is LGHDT and CDR2 is YNNKEL in the germline V gene (reference sequence). V dropped 5 bases and J dropped 3; count of bases not matched to a gene: 3. The CDR3 length is 13 residues.

This chain connects TRBV6-1 to TRBJ1-1, with D maybe TRBD1 (5 bases). Trimming took 1 base from V and 4 from J, leaving 13 bases between them. Germline V lookup: CDR1 MNHNS, CDR2 SASEGT. This CDR3 is 15 amino acids long. CDR3 amino acids: CASSEVLGEATEAFF. The CDR3 bases are TGTGCCAGCAGTGAAGTCTTAGGGGAAGCCACTGAAGCTTTCTTT.

The chain carries TRBV20-1 and TRBJ1-6; D possibly corresponds to TRBD1 (5 bases). Trimming stripped 3 bases from V and 12 bases from J, with 15 bases between. Germline CDR1 is DFQATT and CDR2 is SNEGSKA (reference sequence). CDR3 length: 13 amino acids. CDR3 region: CSASDSGLKPLHF. CDR3 DNA: TGCAGTGCTAGTGACAGCGGCCTAAAACCCCTCCACTTT.

The V gene is TRBV6-5, the J gene TRBJ1-2; 10 bases fit TRBD1. V shed 6 bases and J 4 bases; nucleotides not matched to a gene: 5. The CDR3 consists of 14 residues. CDR1 is MNHEY and CDR2 is SVGAGI in the germline V gene. The CDR3 sequence: CASSLRDRGYGYTF. The DNA for the CDR3 is TGTGCCAGCAGCCTCCGGGACAGGGGCTATGGCTACACCTTC.

The chain carries TRBV4-1 and TRBJ2-7; maybe TRBD2 (7 bases). Germline lookup yields CDR1 MGHRA and CDR2 YSYEKL. Trimming removed 6 bases at V and 0 bases at J, with 12 bases between. The CDR3 consists of 14 residues. The chain's CDR3 is CASSLGGPSYEQYF. CDR3 DNA sequence: TGCGCCAGCAGTCTGGGGGGGCCCTCCTACGAGCAGTACTTC.

The chain has TRBV30 and TRBJ1-2; TRBD1 might be the D (5 bases). The V end was cut by 0 bases, the J end by 6 bases, with 14 bases between. The CDR3 runs to 14 residues. The germline V gene encodes CDR1 GTSNPN and CDR2 SVGIG (reference sequence). The CDR3 loop reads CAWSVQGPRDGYTF. CDR3 in DNA: TGTGCCTGGAGTGTTCAGGGTCCCCGGGATGGCTACACCTTC.

The CDR3 sequence is CAWSGTTSGGAEQYF. In DNA, the CDR3 is TGTGCCTGGAGTGGAACCACTAGCGGGGGGGCCGAGCAGTACTTC. The chain recombines TRBV30 with TRBJ2-7; 13 bases are shared with TRBD2. The ends lost 1 base at V and 6 bases at J; junction bases unmatched: 6. The CDR3 spans 15 residues. Germline lookup yields CDR1 GTSNPN and CDR2 SVGIG (reference sequence). The whole variable domain, filled in from reference TRBV30 and TRBJ2-7, reads SQTIHQWPATLVQPVGSPLSLECTVEGTSNPNLYWYRQAAGRGLQLLFYSVGIGQISSEVPQNLSASRPQDRQFILSSKKLLLSDSGFYLCAWSGTTSGGAEQYFGPGTRLTVT.

This clone was picked up a small number of times. V gene TRBV28 combines with J gene TRBJ1-2, with D perhaps matching TRBD1 (5 bases). The CDR3 runs to 13 residues. V was trimmed by 6 bases and J by 7 bases, leaving 15 bases between them. CDR1 is MDHEN and CDR2 is SYDVKM in the germline V gene. The CDR3 loop is CASSEGHSFGYTF. In nucleotides, the CDR3 is TGTGCCAGCAGCGAAGGACACTCCTTTGGCTACACCTTC.

The gene calls are TRBV5-6 and TRBJ1-4, with D possibly TRBD1 on 5 matching bases. Germline values: CDR1 SGHDT, CDR2 YYEEEE. V lost 2 bases and J lost 5, with 13 bases in between. The CDR3 runs to 15 residues. This CDR3 is CASSLMTVANEKLFF. The CDR3 DNA is TGTGCCAGCAGCTTAATGACAGTGGCGAATGAAAAACTGTTTTTT.

J is TRBJ2-7 and V is TRBV18; no definite D call. The CDR3 runs 13 residues. With 3 bases removed from V and 1 base from J, the gap between germline ends came to 7 bases. In germline, CDR1 is KGHSH, CDR2 LQKENI. The CDR3 region has the DNA TGTGCCAGCTCACCTCAGGATTCCTACGAGCAGTACGTC. This codes for CASSPQDSYEQYV.

The chain has TRBV2 and TRBJ2-5; D unresolved. The V and J ends lost 7 bases and 0 bases respectively, with 12 bases between them. This CDR3 is 14 amino acids long. Germline V gives CDR1 SNHLY, CDR2 FYNNEI. The CDR3 coding sequence is TGTGCCAGCATTGAGACACCGTACCAAGAGACCCAGTACTTC. It codes for CASIETPYQETQYF.

This clone turned up a few times. The V call is TRBV24-1, the J call TRBJ2-1; D may be TRBD1 (6 bases). V lost 9 bases and J 9 bases, leaving 17 bases between the germline ends. CDR1 and CDR2 (germline): KGHDR, SFDVKD. CDR3 size: 13 residues. The CDR3 DNA sequence: TGTGCCACCGGGGGACAAGGGTTGGGTGAGCAGTTCTTC. Protein product: CATGGQGLGEQFF.

CDR3 sequence: CATSAGGEETQYF. CDR3 coding DNA: TGTGCCACCAGTGCGGGGGGCGAAGAGACCCAGTACTTC. The genes are TRBV24-1 and TRBJ2-5; a weak D match, TRBD2 (7 bases). CDR3 size: 13 residues. V lost 5 bases, J lost 3 bases, and 9 bases lay in between. Germline lookup yields CDR1 KGHDR and CDR2 SFDVKD.

This clone was found a few times. V gene TRBV5-4 combines with J gene TRBJ2-2; weak D call: TRBD2 (6 bases). Germline V gene sequence: CDR1 SGHNT, CDR2 YYREEE (reference sequence). Trimming stripped 1 base from V and 4 bases from J, with 11 bases between. This CDR3 region has 15 residues. CDR3: CASSLTSLATGELFF. The CDR3 coding sequence is TGTGCCAGCAGCTTGACTAGCCTTGCCACCGGGGAGCTGTTTTTT.

The V and J genes are TRBV5-6 and TRBJ1-1; 7 bases line up with TRBD1. The CDR3 has 15 residues. Germline CDR1 and CDR2: SGHDT and YYEEEE. V trimming: 0 bases; J trimming: 1 base; junction bases outside the gene matches: 3. The chain's CDR3 is CASSLARGWNTEAFF. Here the CDR3 DNA reads TGTGCCAGCAGCTTGGCCAGGGGGTGGAACACTGAAGCTTTCTTT.

This clone occurred a few times. This rearrangement joins TRBV27 to TRBJ2-7; 7 bases align to TRBD2. V dropped 3 bases and J dropped 4; count of bases not matched to a gene: 6. CDR1 and CDR2 from the germline V gene are MNHEY and SMNVEV (reference sequence). The CDR3 runs to 14 residues. The DNA of the CDR3 is TGTGCCAGCAGTTTCTACCAGGGAGGGTACGAGCAGTACTTC. Translated, it gives CASSFYQGGYEQYF.

The chain links TRBV7-6 to TRBJ2-2; 8 nucleotides agree with TRBD1. The V and J ends lost 5 bases and 1 base, in that order; junction bases with no gene match: 9. Germline assignment: CDR1 SGHVS and CDR2 FNYEAQ. This CDR3 contains 17 residues. The DNA of the CDR3 is TGTGCCAGCAGCCGAAGTGCAGGACAGGGGAACACCGGGGAGCTGTTTTTT. It yields the protein CASSRSAGQGNTGELFF.

The chain is built from TRBV6-1 and TRBJ2-3; D might be TRBD2 (7 bases). In germline, CDR1 is MNHNS, CDR2 SASEGT. The V and J ends lost 2 bases and 4 bases respectively, with 13 bases between them. This CDR3 has 15 residues. The CDR3 bases are TGTGCCAGCAGTGAATATGGGAGGGGGTCAGATACGCAGTATTTT. Translation gives CASSEYGRGSDTQYF.

V usage is TRBV18 and J usage is TRBJ1-6; D is undetermined. The CDR3 loop spans 13 amino acids. Looked up from germline, CDR1 is KGHSH and CDR2 is LQKENI. V was cut by 3 bases and J by 5 bases, with 5 bases left in between. Here the CDR3 reads CASSPLDNSPLHF. The CDR3 DNA reads as TGTGCCAGCTCACCTCTCGATAATTCACCCCTCCACTTT.

The CDR3 sequence: CATSRAGIAKNIQYF. CDR3 bases: TGTGCCACCAGCAGAGCAGGGATAGCCAAAAACATTCAGTACTTC. The chain links TRBV15 to TRBJ2-4, with D maybe TRBD1 (5 bases). There are 15 residues in the CDR3. Deletions cut 1 base from V and 0 bases from J, with 7 bases between. Germline V lookup: CDR1 LNHNV, CDR2 YYDKDF (reference sequence).

The CDR3 nucleotides are TGTGCCAGCAGCTTACGGCCAGGTTCTAACACTGAAGCTTTCTTT. Translation gives CASSLRPGSNTEAFF. The rearrangement joins TRBV13 to TRBJ1-1; D is undetermined. The CDR3 loop spans 15 amino acids. V was clipped by 2 bases and J by 2 bases, with 12 bases between them. CDR1 is PRHDT and CDR2 is FYEKMQ in the germline V gene (reference sequence).